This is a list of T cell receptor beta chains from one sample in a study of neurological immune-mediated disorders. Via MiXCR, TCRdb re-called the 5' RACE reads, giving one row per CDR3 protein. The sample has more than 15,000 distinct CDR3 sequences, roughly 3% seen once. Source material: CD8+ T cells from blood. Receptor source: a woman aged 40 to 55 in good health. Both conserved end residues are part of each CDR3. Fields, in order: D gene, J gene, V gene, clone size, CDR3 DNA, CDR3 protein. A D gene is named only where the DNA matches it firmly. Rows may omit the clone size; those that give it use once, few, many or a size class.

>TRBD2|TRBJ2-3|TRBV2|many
TGTGCCAGCAGGACTAGCGGACCCACAGATACGCAGTATTTT
CASRTSGPTDTQYF
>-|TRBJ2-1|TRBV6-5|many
TGTGCCAGCAGTTACCCTAACGGGAATGAGCAGTTCTTC
CASSYPNGNEQFF
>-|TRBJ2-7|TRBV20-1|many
TGCAGTGCTAGAGAAAGCGCGGGGTACGAGCAGTACTTC
CSARESAGYEQYF
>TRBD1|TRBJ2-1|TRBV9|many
TGTGCCAGCAGCGCCTCGGGACAGGTCTACAATGAGCAGTTCTTC
CASSASGQVYNEQFF
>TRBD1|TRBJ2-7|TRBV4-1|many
TGCGCCAGCAGCCTGAGGGACAGAGCCTACGAGCAGTACTTC
CASSLRDRAYEQYF
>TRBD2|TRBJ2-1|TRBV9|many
TGTGCCAGCAGCGTAGCGGGGTATGGGACTAGCGGGAGGACCTTGGATGAGCAGTTCTTC
CASSVAGYGTSGRTLDEQFF
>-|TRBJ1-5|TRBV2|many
TGTGCCAGCAGACAGGGCAATCAGCCCCAGCATTTT
CASRQGNQPQHF
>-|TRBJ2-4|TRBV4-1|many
TGCGCCAGCAGCCAAGGGAGAAACATTCAGTACTTC
CASSQGRNIQYF
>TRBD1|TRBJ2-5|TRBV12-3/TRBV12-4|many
TGTGCCAGCAGTTTCCGGGACAGGGGAAAGGTTGGGCAAGAGACCCAGTACTTC
CASSFRDRGKVGQETQYF
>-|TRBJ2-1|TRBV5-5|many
TGTGCCAGCAGCTTAGGGCCTACGGGGTACAATGAGCAGTTCTTC
CASSLGPTGYNEQFF
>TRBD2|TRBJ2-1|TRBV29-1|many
TGCAGCGTCCCAAAGCGTAGGTTAGCGGGAGAGGGGCAAGGCAATGAGCAGTTCTTC
CSVPKRRLAGEGQGNEQFF
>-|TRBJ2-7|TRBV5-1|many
TGCGCCAGCAGCTTGCCCGGGGGAGAGCAGTACTTC
CASSLPGGEQYF
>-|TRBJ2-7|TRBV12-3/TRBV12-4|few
TGTGCCAGCAGTTTTTTGGACAGCGCCTACGAGCAGTACTTC
CASSFLDSAYEQYF
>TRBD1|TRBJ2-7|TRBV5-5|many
TGTGCCAGCAGCCCCCGGGACAGGGTTGCCTACGAGCAGTACTTC
CASSPRDRVAYEQYF
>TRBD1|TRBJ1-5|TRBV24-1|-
TGTGCCACCAGTGATTTAGTAAACCGGACAGGGAAGGATCAGCCCCAGCATTTT
CATSDLVNRTGKDQPQHF
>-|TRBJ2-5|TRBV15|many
TGTGCCACCAGCAGAGACCCCCCACAGGAGGGAGAGACCCAGTACTTC
CATSRDPPQEGETQYF
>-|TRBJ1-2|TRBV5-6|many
TGTGCCAGCAGCTTTTGGCAGGGCGTTGACGGCTACACCTTC
CASSFWQGVDGYTF
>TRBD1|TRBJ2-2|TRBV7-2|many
TGTGCCAGCAGCCCTTGGACAGGGAGAGGCACCGGGGAGCTGTTTTTT
CASSPWTGRGTGELFF
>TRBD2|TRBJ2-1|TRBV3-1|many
TGTGCCAGCACCCCCGAGGCGGGAGTAAGGAATGAGCAGTTCTTC
CASTPEAGVRNEQFF
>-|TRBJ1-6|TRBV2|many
TGTGCCAGCAGTGAAACGTGGGGAAATAATTCACCCCTCCACTTT
CASSETWGNNSPLHF
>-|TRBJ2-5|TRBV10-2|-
TGCGCCAGCACCCGAGGACAGGGAGGGCAAGAGACCCAGTACTTC
CASTRGQGGQETQYF
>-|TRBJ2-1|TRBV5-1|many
TGCGCCAGCAGCCTAAAGACCGACTACAATGAGCAGTTCTTC
CASSLKTDYNEQFF
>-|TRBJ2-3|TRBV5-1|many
TGCGCCAGCAGCGCCTCGGGGGACATGGCGCAGTATTTT
CASSASGDMAQYF
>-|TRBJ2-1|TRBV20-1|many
TGCAGTGCTAGAGATTTGGGGGGACACAATGAGCAGTTCTTC
CSARDLGGHNEQFF
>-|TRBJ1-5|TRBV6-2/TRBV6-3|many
TGTGCCACCGCCTCAAATGCAACCGGCCAGCCCCAGCATTTT
CATASNATGQPQHF
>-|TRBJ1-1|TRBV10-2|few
TGCGCCAGCCGCGAGGGTAGAGGAACTGAAGCTTTCTTT
CASREGRGTEAFF
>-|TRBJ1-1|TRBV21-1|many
TGTGCCAGCAGCAAAGAGGAAACGGAAATGAACACTGAAGCTTTCTTT
CASSKEETEMNTEAFF
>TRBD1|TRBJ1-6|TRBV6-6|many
TGTGCCAGCAGTTACTCGGCGGGACAGGGTTTCAATTCACCCCTCCACTTT
CASSYSAGQGFNSPLHF
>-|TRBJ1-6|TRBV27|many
TGTGCCAGCAGTTTAACCAGTCTGGGCAGACGGAGCTCCTATAATTCACCCCTCCACTTT
CASSLTSLGRRSSYNSPLHF
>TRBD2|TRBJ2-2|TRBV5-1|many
TGCGCCAGCAGCTCTTGGGGACTAGCGGCCCAGGACACCGGGGAGCTGTTTTTT
CASSSWGLAAQDTGELFF
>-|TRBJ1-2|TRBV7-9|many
TGTGCCAGCAGCGCCCGGGGCAGCCTTAACTATGGCTACACCTTC
CASSARGSLNYGYTF
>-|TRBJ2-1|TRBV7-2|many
TGTGCCAGCAGCTGGCGAGTCGGTACCTACAATGAGCAGTTCTTC
CASSWRVGTYNEQFF
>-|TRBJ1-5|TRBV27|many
TGTGCCAGCAGTTTTGCGGGGGACGATCAGCCCCAGCATTTT
CASSFAGDDQPQHF
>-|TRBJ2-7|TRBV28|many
TGTGCCAGCAGTTTGATCGGGGGTGGCGGCGAGCAGTACTTC
CASSLIGGGGEQYF
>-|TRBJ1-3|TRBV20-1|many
TGCAGTGCTAGGCCACGCGGCCAGTATGGAAACACCATATATTTT
CSARPRGQYGNTIYF
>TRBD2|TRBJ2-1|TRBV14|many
TGTGCCAGCAGCCAAGGTCCGCGGGAGGTCTACAATGAGCAGTTCTTC
CASSQGPREVYNEQFF
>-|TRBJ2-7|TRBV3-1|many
TGTGCCAGCAGCCAAGGGGGACTCTCCACCTACGAGCAGTACTTC
CASSQGGLSTYEQYF